This TCR beta chain was profiled in a study of early T cells in non-severe SARS-CoV-2 infection. Study background: Unsorted whole-blood RNA was sequenced in bulk, leaving chains unpaired.

This CDR3 has 11 residues. With 6 bases removed from V and 4 bases from J, the gap between germline ends came to 7 bases. Germline V gene lookup returns CDR1 MNHNS and CDR2 SASEGT. This clonotype was picked up many times. In TCRdb, the 5' RACE reads were re-called with MiXCR into one record per CDR3 protein. Here the sample spans 70,000 to 90,000 distinct CDR3 sequences, over 9% being singletons. The chain couples TRBV6-1 to TRBJ2-7; TRBD2 might be the D (5 bases). The sample comprised whole blood. The clonotype originates from an adult who was a healthcare worker with PCR-confirmed SARS-CoV-2 infection or an uninfected control (not recorded which). CDR3 in amino acids: CASRREYEQYF. The CDR3 DNA reads as TGTGCCAGCAGAAGGGAGTACGAGCAGTACTTC.